Described below is a single T cell receptor (beta chain) sequence and its context. The antigen is undetermined. Germline loops: CDR1 ENHRY, CDR2 SYGVKD. Unmatched junction bases numbered 4, after V lost 4 bases and J lost 7 bases. The CDR3 runs to 14 residues. The entry originates in a study of beta chain features in type 1 diabetes. Notes on the study in general: The study found moderately but significantly shorter TCRB CDR3s in all four CD4+ subsets of Type 1 diabetes patients.

Expressed TCRB transcripts were sequenced after all isolated RNA was converted to cDNA. Profiled with immunoSEQ multiplex PCR; TCRdb holds only in-frame clones, not every one. The sample holds 600,000 to 700,000 clones; over 10% are singletons and the top ten take 0.02% to 0.025%. The chain couples TRBV10-3 to TRBJ1-2; 12 bases fit TRBD1. The source material was naive CD4+ T cells from blood. The clonotype was recovered from a young man with type 1 diabetes. The CDR3 nucleotides read TGTGCCATCAGTGGGGACAGGGGGCCCATTGGCTACACCTTC. Translation gives CAISGDRGPIGYTF.